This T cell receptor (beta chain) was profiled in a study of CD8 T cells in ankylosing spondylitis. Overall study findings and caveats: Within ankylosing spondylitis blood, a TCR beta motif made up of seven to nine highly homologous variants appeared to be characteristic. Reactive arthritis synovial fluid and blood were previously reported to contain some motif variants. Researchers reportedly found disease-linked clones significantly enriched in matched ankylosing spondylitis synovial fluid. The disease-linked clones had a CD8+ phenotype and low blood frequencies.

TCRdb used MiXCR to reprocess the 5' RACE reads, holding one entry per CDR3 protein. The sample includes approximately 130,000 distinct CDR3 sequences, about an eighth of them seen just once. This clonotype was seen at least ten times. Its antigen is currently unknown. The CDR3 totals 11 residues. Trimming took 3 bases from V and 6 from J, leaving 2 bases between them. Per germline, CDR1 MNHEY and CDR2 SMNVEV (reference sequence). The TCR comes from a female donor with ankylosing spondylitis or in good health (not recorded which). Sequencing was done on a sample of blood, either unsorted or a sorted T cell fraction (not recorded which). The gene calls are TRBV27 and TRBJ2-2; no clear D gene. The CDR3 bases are TGTGCCAGCAGTTTCGCCGGGGAGCTGTTTTTT. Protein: CASSFAGELFF.